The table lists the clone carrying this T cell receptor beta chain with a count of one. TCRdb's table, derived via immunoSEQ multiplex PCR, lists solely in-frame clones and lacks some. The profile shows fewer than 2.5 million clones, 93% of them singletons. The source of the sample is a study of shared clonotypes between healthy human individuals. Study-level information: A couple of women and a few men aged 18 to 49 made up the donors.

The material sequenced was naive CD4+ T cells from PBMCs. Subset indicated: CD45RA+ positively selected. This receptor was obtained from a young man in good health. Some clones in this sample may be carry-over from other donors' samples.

CDR3 in amino acids: CASSLTRSPGTGRDTQYF. The CDR3 coding sequence is TGTGCCAGCAGCTTAACCCGATCCCCCGGGACAGGCCGAGATACGCAGTATTTT. The chain carries TRBV7-3 and TRBJ2-3; 8 nucleotides align to TRBD1. CDR3 length: 18 residues. V lost 0 bases to trimming and J lost 5 bases; unmatched junction nucleotides: 13. Germline-derived CDR1 and CDR2 are SGHTA and FQGTGA.